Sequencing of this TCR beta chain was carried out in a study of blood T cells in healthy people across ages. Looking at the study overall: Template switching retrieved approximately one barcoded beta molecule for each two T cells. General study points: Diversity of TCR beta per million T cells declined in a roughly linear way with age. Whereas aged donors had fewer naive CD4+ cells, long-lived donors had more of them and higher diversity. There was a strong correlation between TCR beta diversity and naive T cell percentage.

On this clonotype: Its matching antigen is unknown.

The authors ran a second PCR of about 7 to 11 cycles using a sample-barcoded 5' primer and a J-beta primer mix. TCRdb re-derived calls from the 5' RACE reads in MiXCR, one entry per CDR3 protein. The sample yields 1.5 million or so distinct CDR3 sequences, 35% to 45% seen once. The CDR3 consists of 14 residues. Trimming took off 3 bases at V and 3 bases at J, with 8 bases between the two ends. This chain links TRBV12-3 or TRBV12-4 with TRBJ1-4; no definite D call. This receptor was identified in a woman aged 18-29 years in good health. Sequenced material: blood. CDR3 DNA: TGTGCCAGCAGTTTTTTGAGTTCTAATGAAAAACTGTTTTTT. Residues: CASSFLSSNEKLFF.